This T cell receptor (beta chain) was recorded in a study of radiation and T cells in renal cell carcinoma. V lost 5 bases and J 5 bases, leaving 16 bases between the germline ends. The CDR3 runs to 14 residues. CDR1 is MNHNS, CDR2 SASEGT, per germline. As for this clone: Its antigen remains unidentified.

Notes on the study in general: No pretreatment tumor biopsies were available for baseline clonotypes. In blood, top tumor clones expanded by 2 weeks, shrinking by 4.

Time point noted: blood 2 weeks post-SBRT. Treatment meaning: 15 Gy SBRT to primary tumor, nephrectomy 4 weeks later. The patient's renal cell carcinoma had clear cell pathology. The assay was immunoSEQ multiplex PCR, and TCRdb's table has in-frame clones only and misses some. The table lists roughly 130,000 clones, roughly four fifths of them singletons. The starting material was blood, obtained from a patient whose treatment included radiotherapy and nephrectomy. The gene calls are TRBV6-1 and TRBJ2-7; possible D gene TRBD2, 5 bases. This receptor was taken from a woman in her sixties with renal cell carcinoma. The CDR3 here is CASSRGSMRDEQYF. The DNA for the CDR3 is TGTGCCAGCAGTCGCGGTTCTATGCGGGACGAGCAGTACTTC.